This entry lists 7 T cell receptor beta chains sequenced from one sample in a study of CXCR3-negative and CXCR3-positive naive CD8 T cells. What these receptors recognize is not known. TRB cDNA was prepared as libraries by UMI-labeled 5' RACE. From the 5' RACE reads, TCRdb lists one entry per CDR3 protein and no DNA. The sample's table shows some 150,000 distinct CDR3 sequences. Notes on the study in general: When CXCR3-positive naive cells were set against CXCR3-negative naive cells, the former had more hydrophobic TRB CDR3s.

Input material: naive CXCR3+ CD8+ T cells from blood. Subset here: CD45RO-CCR7+CD27+CD95- naive CD8+ T cells expressing CXCR3 (TNR3+). These TCRs come from a human donor in good health. Some clones in this sample may be carry-over from other donors' samples.

This chain uses TRBV12-3 or TRBV12-4 with TRBJ1-5; TCRdb reports TRBD1, a call that lacks DNA to check it against. This CDR3 spans 16 amino acids. CDR3 sequence reads: CASSPHPGQVDQPQHF.

The J gene is TRBJ2-3, the V gene TRBV2. The CDR3 covers 15 residues. CDR1 is SNHLY and CDR2 is FYNNEI in the germline V gene. The CDR3 loop is CASSEWAGNTDTQYF.

The chain's CDR3 is CATSDRGQENTGELFF. The genes are TRBV24-1 and TRBJ2-2; TCRdb picks TRBD1, but there is no DNA to check that call. CDR3 length: 16 amino acids. In germline, CDR1 is KGHDR, CDR2 SFDVKD.

This chain uses TRBV2 with TRBJ2-1; TCRdb's D gene call, TRBD1, goes unchecked for lack of DNA. Germline V gene lookup returns CDR1 SNHLY and CDR2 FYNNEI. The CDR3 runs 16 residues. CDR3 sequence: CASSEAPGTFINEQFF.

The V and J genes are TRBV29-1 and TRBJ1-2; the TCRdb D gene call, TRBD1, has no DNA to confirm it. CDR3 length: 11 residues. The germline gives CDR1 SQVTM, CDR2 ANQGSEA. CDR3 loop: CSVSGGEGYTF.

The chain has TRBV6-2 or TRBV6-3 and TRBJ2-7. Looked up from germline, CDR1 is MNHEY and CDR2 is SVGEGT. The CDR3 runs to 15 residues. CDR3 residues: CASSSRTDVSYEQYF.

This rearrangement joins TRBV19 to TRBJ1-1. Per germline, CDR1 LNHDA and CDR2 SQIVND (reference sequence). The CDR3 covers 15 residues. The chain's CDR3 is CASSIYKGMNTEAFF.